Below, 32 T cell receptor beta chains from the same sample are listed, as sequenced in a study of cytomegalovirus exposure and HLA in healthy donors. Sequencing used immunoSEQ multiplex PCR; TCRdb keeps in-frame clones, though not all of them. The sample lists fewer than 200,000 clones, 85% to 90% occurring once. The sample taken for sequencing was PBMCs. Receptors were obtained from a man aged 18-30 years in good health and CMV-seropositive.

This chain uses TRBV7-2 with TRBJ2-2, with 13 nucleotides matching TRBD2. Germline-derived CDR1 and CDR2 are SGHTA and FQGNSA. V gave up 0 bases and J gave up 7 bases; unmatched junction bases: 2. The length of the CDR3 is 16 residues. Here the CDR3 reads CASSLAGLAGFGELFF. CDR3 sequence (DNA): TGTGCCAGCAGCTTAGCGGGACTAGCGGGATTCGGGGAGCTGTTTTTT. Full variable domain (outside the CDR3, taken from reference TRBV7-2 and TRBJ2-2): GAGVSQSPSNKVTEKGKDVELRCDPISGHTALYWYRQSLGQGLEFLIYFQGNSAPDKSGLPSDRFSAERTGGSVSTLTIQRTQQEDSAVYLCASSLAGLAGFGELFFGEGSRLTVL.

This chain links TRBV27 with TRBJ2-2; D remains ambiguous. The CDR3 totals 12 residues. The V end was cut by 6 bases, the J end by 3 bases, with 5 bases between. Germline CDR1 MNHEY, CDR2 SMNVEV (reference sequence). In DNA form, the CDR3 reads TGTGCCAGCAGCCACTACACCGGGGAGCTGTTTTTT. This encodes CASSHYTGELFF.

This chain uses TRBV28 with TRBJ2-6; D unresolved. Germline values: CDR1 MDHEN, CDR2 SYDVKM. V lost 3 bases, J lost 0 bases, and 9 bases lay in between. The CDR3 is 16 residues long. The CDR3 nucleotides read TGTGCCAGCAGTTTTGTCCATAGCTCTGGGGCCAACGTCCTGACTTTC. It yields the protein CASSFVHSSGANVLTF.

V is TRBV14 and J is TRBJ2-1, with D possibly being TRBD2 (6 bases). CDR1 and CDR2 from the germline V gene are SGHDN and FVKESK. This CDR3 is built from 18 residues. V dropped 0 bases and J dropped 0 bases, with 15 bases sitting between them. CDR3 coding DNA: TGTGCCAGCAGCCAAGAGCTGCCTAGCGTGGGCTCCTACAATGAGCAGTTCTTC. Translated, it gives CASSQELPSVGSYNEQFF. The complete variable domain, with remaining parts taken from reference TRBV14 and TRBJ2-1, reads EAGVTQFPSHSVIEKGQTVTLRCDPISGHDNLYWYRRVMGKEIKFLLHFVKESKQDESGMPNNRFLAERTGGTYSTLKVQPAELEDSGVYFCASSQELPSVGSYNEQFFGPGTRLTVL.

The chain has TRBV6-5 and TRBJ1-1; 12 bases align to TRBD1. This CDR3 comprises 15 residues. V dropped 10 bases and J dropped 4; count of bases not matched to a gene: 10. In germline, CDR1 is MNHEY, CDR2 SVGAGI. In nucleotides, the CDR3 is TGTGCCACCGGGGACAGGGGGCGCCGGGGCACTGAAGCTTTCTTT. As protein: CATGDRGRRGTEAFF.

This chain uses TRBV5-8 with TRBJ2-7, with 7 bases lining up with TRBD1. The germline CDR1 and CDR2 sequences are SGHTS and YDEGEE. The CDR3 extends over 15 amino acids. V shed 0 bases and J 0 bases; nucleotides not matched to a gene: 3. For the CDR3, the DNA is TGTGCCAGCAGCTTGGGGGACAGTACCTCCTACGAGCAGTACTTC. It specifies CASSLGDSTSYEQYF.

The chain carries TRBV7-9 and TRBJ1-2; D not resolved. CDR3 size: 15 residues. Germline V gene sequence: CDR1 SEHNR, CDR2 FQNEAQ (reference sequence). The V end was cut by 3 bases, the J end by 5 bases, with 16 bases between. For the CDR3, the DNA is TGTGCCAGCAGCTTCACGGAAGGGAGTTTTTATGGCTACACCTTC. Translating it yields CASSFTEGSFYGYTF. The whole variable domain, filled in from reference TRBV7-9 and TRBJ1-2, reads DTGVSQNPRHKITKRGQNVTFRCDPISEHNRLYWYRQTLGQGPEFLTYFQNEAQLEKSRLLSDRFSAERPKGSFSTLEIQRTEQGDSAMYLCASSFTEGSFYGYTFGSGTRLTVV.

The chain links TRBV13 to TRBJ2-1; D is ambiguous. The length of the CDR3 is 13 residues. Germline-derived CDR1 and CDR2 are PRHDT and FYEKMQ (reference sequence). Trimming took off 5 bases at V and 0 bases at J, with 5 bases between the two ends. The CDR3 sequence is CASSILSYNEQFF. The CDR3 DNA is TGTGCCAGCAGCATTCTCTCCTACAATGAGCAGTTCTTC.

The chain uses TRBV5-1 and TRBJ2-7; tentative D call: TRBD2 (5 bases). CDR1 is SGHRS, CDR2 YFSETQ, per germline. Trimming cost V 2 bases and J 5 bases, with 29 bases left between them. This CDR3 is built from 19 residues. CDR3 in amino acids: CASSFSSLRVSGEGDEQYF. The CDR3 DNA reads TGCGCCAGCAGCTTTAGCTCCCTCCGCGTGAGCGGTGAAGGTGACGAGCAGTACTTC.

Note on this clone: At one of its ends the junction is not consistent with the germline gene, which may arise from a read error. This chain links TRBV7-7 with TRBJ2-1; 9 bases are a match to TRBD2. Per germline, CDR1 SSHAT and CDR2 FNYEAQ (reference sequence). The CDR3 consists of 16 residues. The CDR3 region has the DNA TGTGCTAGCAGTTATAGCGGGAGTCGGGGCTACAATGAGCAGTTCTTC. Protein: CASSYSGSRGYNEQFF.

The chain links TRBV9 to TRBJ2-7; 10 nucleotides align to TRBD1. The CDR3 is made up of 14 amino acids. Germline assignment: CDR1 SGDLS and CDR2 YYNGEE. V lost 4 bases to trimming and J lost 5 bases; unmatched junction nucleotides: 6. CDR3 residues: CASSKGQGFDEQYF. The DNA of the CDR3 is TGTGCCAGCAGCAAGGGACAGGGGTTTGACGAGCAGTACTTC.

This clone was seen just once. The chain recombines TRBV5-1 with TRBJ2-2; 9 nucleotides match TRBD2. V dropped 5 bases and J dropped 2; count of bases not matched to a gene: 10. The V gene's germline CDR1 is SGHRS and CDR2 YFSETQ. There are 17 residues in the CDR3. The CDR3 loop is CASRGTSFSFNTGELFF. CDR3 sequence (DNA): TGCGCCAGCAGAGGGACTAGCTTCAGTTTTAACACCGGGGAGCTGTTTTTT.

This sequence joins TRBV7-8 and TRBJ2-7, with 9 bases aligning to TRBD2. The germline V gene encodes CDR1 SGHVS and CDR2 FQNEAQ. The CDR3 sequence is 16 residues long. Trimming removed 3 bases from V and 0 bases from J; junction bases left unmatched: 6. CDR3 in amino acids: CASSFPSGISSYEQYF. In DNA form, the CDR3 reads TGTGCCAGCAGCTTCCCTAGCGGGATCTCCTCCTACGAGCAGTACTTC.

This clone came up once. This chain joins TRBV7-2 and TRBJ2-3; tentative D call: TRBD2 (7 bases). The CDR3 loop spans 15 amino acids. V lost 3 bases and J lost 1, with 11 bases in between. Germline V gives CDR1 SGHTA, CDR2 FQGNSA. The chain's CDR3 is CASSFGGGRTDTQYF. The CDR3 DNA reads TGTGCCAGCAGCTTTGGCGGGGGCCGCACAGATACGCAGTATTTT.

CDR3 amino acids: CASSTTGALYNEQFF. The DNA of the CDR3 is TGTGCCAGCAGCACCACAGGGGCCCTATACAATGAGCAGTTCTTC. The chain links TRBV2 to TRBJ2-1, with 7 nucleotides matching TRBD1. Germline values: CDR1 SNHLY, CDR2 FYNNEI. The CDR3 totals 15 residues. Losses at the gene ends were 6 bases for V and 4 bases for J; bases not matched to a gene: 9.

The rearrangement links TRBV7-2 to TRBJ1-5; a possible D gene is TRBD1 (6 bases). The germline V gene has CDR1 SGHTA and CDR2 FQGNSA. Trimming removed 5 bases at V and 6 bases at J, with 8 bases between. This CDR3 is built from 12 residues. CDR3 in amino acids: CASSLRGQPQHF. The DNA of the CDR3 is TGTGCCAGCAGCCTCAGGGGTCAGCCCCAGCATTTT.

This rearrangement joins TRBV13 to TRBJ2-5, with 10 bases matching TRBD1. This CDR3 has 15 amino acids. Germline V gene data show CDR1 as PRHDT and CDR2 as FYEKMQ (reference sequence). V shed 3 bases and J 4 bases; nucleotides not matched to a gene: 5. The CDR3 is CASSFRTGGGETQYF. The DNA for the CDR3 is TGTGCCAGCAGCTTCCGGACAGGGGGAGGAGAGACCCAGTACTTC.

The V gene is TRBV5-1, the J gene TRBJ1-1; TRBD1 matches at 7 bases. With V trimmed by 1 base and J by 8 bases, 8 bases remained unmatched. The CDR3 is made up of 14 amino acids. Germline V gene data show CDR1 as SGHRS and CDR2 as YFSETQ. The CDR3 sequence is CASSLKGTASEAFF. CDR3 nucleotide sequence: TGCGCCAGCAGCTTGAAGGGGACAGCCTCCGAAGCTTTCTTT.

This chain uses TRBV7-6 with TRBJ2-7, with TRBD2 matching 11 bases. The CDR3 length is 15 residues. Per germline, CDR1 SGHVS and CDR2 FNYEAQ. V lost 5 bases, J lost 3 bases, and 6 bases stayed unmatched. The DNA for the CDR3 is TGTGCCAGCAGCCCCCTAGCGGGAGGCTACTACGAGCAGTACTTC. This codes for CASSPLAGGYYEQYF.

The CDR3 loop is CASSLEGGHFYGYTF. The CDR3 coding sequence is TGTGCCAGCAGTTTAGAGGGCGGGCATTTCTATGGCTACACCTTC. The gene calls are TRBV27 and TRBJ1-2; no firm D call. The CDR3 spans 15 residues. V was cut by 2 bases and J by 4 bases, with 14 bases left in between. CDR1 MNHEY and CDR2 SMNVEV come from the germline V gene (reference sequence).

The chain joins TRBV28 to TRBJ1-2, with 9 bases that match TRBD1. Per germline, CDR1 MDHEN and CDR2 SYDVKM. CDR3 length: 14 residues. V dropped 2 bases and J dropped 8; count of bases not matched to a gene: 6. CDR3 in DNA: TGTGCCAGCAGTTTAATGGGACAGGGCCAAGGCTACACCTTC. The encoded protein is CASSLMGQGQGYTF.

The chain uses TRBV11-2 and TRBJ2-6; D gene ambiguous. Trimming removed 5 bases from V and 0 bases from J, with 14 bases in between. The CDR3 is 17 residues long. Germline V gene lookup returns CDR1 SGHAT and CDR2 FQNNGV. Here the CDR3 DNA reads TGTGCCAGCAGCCCCCTCGGGTCTGTCTCTGGGGCCAACGTCCTGACTTTC. It translates to CASSPLGSVSGANVLTF. Drawing the rest from reference TRBV11-2 and TRBJ2-6, the complete variable domain is EAGVAQSPRYKIIEKRQSVAFWCNPISGHATLYWYQQILGQGPKLLIQFQNNGVVDDSQLPKDRFSAERLKGVDSTLKIQPAKLEDSAVYLCASSPLGSVSGANVLTFGAGSRLTVL.

The V gene is TRBV23-1, the J gene TRBJ2-7, with TRBD2 matching over 12 bases. TRBV23-1 has ORF status, its function being uncertain. The CDR3 totals 14 residues. V lost 9 bases and J lost 4; bases outside the gene matches: 7. The CDR3: CARIGLAGSYEQYF. DNA of the CDR3: TGCGCCAGGATAGGACTAGCGGGATCTTACGAGCAGTACTTC.

The rearrangement links TRBV5-5 to TRBJ1-1, with D hard to call. The CDR3 is made up of 13 amino acids. Looked up from germline, CDR1 is SGHKS and CDR2 is YYEKEE (reference sequence). With 0 bases removed from V and 7 bases from J, the gap between germline ends came to 10 bases. As DNA, the CDR3 is TGTGCCAGCAGCTTGGGGAGGGCCGGTGAAGCTTTCTTT. This codes for CASSLGRAGEAFF.

This clone was seen only a few times. CDR3 region: CASRDSPYNEQFF. CDR3 in DNA: TGTGCCAGCAGGGACTCTCCGTACAATGAGCAGTTCTTC. J is TRBJ2-1 and V is TRBV2; TRBD2 is a possible D gene (5 bases). Germline V gene lookup returns CDR1 SNHLY and CDR2 FYNNEI. CDR3 length: 13 residues. V lost 6 bases, J lost 4 bases, and 10 bases lay in between.

The chain joins TRBV4-2 to TRBJ1-2; maybe TRBD1 (6 bases). V dropped 4 bases and J dropped 2 bases, with 14 bases sitting between them. CDR3 size: 15 residues. Per the germline V gene, CDR1 is LGHNA and CDR2 is YNFKEQ. CDR3 sequence (DNA): TGTGCCAGCAGCCGCGAACAGGGAAGGAACTATGGCTACACCTTC. Protein sequence: CASSREQGRNYGYTF.

V and J are TRBV6-6 and TRBJ2-1; D is undetermined. The CDR3 has 14 amino acids. The V end was cut by 4 bases, the J end by 0 bases, with 7 bases between. Germline V gene lookup returns CDR1 MNHNY and CDR2 SVGAGI (reference sequence). The CDR3 nucleotides are TGTGCCAGCAGTTCCACCAGCTCCTACAATGAGCAGTTCTTC. Encoded protein: CASSSTSSYNEQFF.

The CDR3 DNA is TGCGCCAGCATGTGGGGAGAGGGCACAGATACGCAGTATTTT. Residues: CASMWGEGTDTQYF. The J gene is TRBJ2-3, the V gene TRBV4-1; a possible D gene is TRBD2 (5 bases). CDR3 length equals 14 residues. Germline V gives CDR1 MGHRA, CDR2 YSYEKL. V was clipped by 7 bases and J by 1 base, with 12 bases between them.

This sequence joins TRBV23-1 and TRBJ2-2; 10 bases fit TRBD1. TRBV23-1 is placed among ORFs of uncertain function. Germline trimming cut 5 bases from V and 5 bases from J; bases unmatched to any gene: 5. The CDR3 runs 15 residues. CDR3 amino acids: CASSLGQGFTGELFF. CDR3 sequence (DNA): TGCGCCAGCAGTTTGGGACAGGGGTTTACCGGGGAGCTGTTTTTT.

This chain uses TRBV29-1 with TRBJ1-2, with TRBD1 matching 8 bases. The ends lost 7 bases at V and 4 bases at J; junction bases unmatched: 8. Germline V lookup: CDR1 SQVTM, CDR2 ANQGSEA. The CDR3 contains 13 residues. The CDR3 here is CSDGTGGSYGYTF. In DNA form, the CDR3 reads TGCAGCGACGGAACAGGGGGATCCTATGGCTACACCTTC.

This chain links TRBV7-6 with TRBJ2-1; 9 nucleotides agree with TRBD2. The CDR3 has 15 amino acids. Germline V gene data show CDR1 as SGHVS and CDR2 as FNYEAQ. V trimming: 1 base; J trimming: 7 bases; junction bases outside the gene matches: 5. The CDR3, as DNA: TGTGCCAGCAGCTTAGGGGCGGGAGGGGAAAATGAGCAGTTCTTC. This encodes CASSLGAGGENEQFF.

The V call is TRBV6-5, the J call TRBJ2-3; maybe TRBD2 (5 bases). The V and J ends lost 7 bases and 7 bases respectively, with 18 bases between them. This CDR3 comprises 14 residues. Germline CDR1 MNHEY, CDR2 SVGAGI. The CDR3 DNA follows: TGTGCCAGCAAGAAAGAGCTAGCAAAAAATACGCAGTATTTT. The encoded protein is CASKKELAKNTQYF.